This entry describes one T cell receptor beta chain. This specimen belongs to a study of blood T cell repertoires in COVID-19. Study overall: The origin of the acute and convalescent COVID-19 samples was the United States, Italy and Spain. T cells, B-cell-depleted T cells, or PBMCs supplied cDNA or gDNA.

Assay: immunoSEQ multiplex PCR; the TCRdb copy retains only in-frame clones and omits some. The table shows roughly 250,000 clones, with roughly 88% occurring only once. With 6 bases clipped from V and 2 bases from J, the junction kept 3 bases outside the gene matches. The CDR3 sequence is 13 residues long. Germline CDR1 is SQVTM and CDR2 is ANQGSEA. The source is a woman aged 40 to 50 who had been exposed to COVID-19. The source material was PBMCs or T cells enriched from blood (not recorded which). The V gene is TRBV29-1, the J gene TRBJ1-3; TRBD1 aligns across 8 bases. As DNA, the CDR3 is TGCAGCGTCCTACAGGGGGCTGGAAACACCATATATTTT. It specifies CSVLQGAGNTIYF.